A single sample gave rise to the 8 T cell receptor beta chains below, sequenced in a study of shared clonotypes between healthy human individuals. Clones were sequenced by immunoSEQ multiplex PCR, and TCRdb holds only the in-frame ones, with some missing. The table lists roughly 490,000 clones, less than 80% of them singletons, with roughly 13% in the top ten. The source material was PBMCs. The source is a middle-aged woman in good health. Some clones in this sample may be carry-over from other donors' samples.

This clone was detected only once. J is TRBJ2-5 and V is TRBV7-8, with 14 bases aligning to TRBD2. The V gene end was trimmed by 6 bases and the J gene end by 4 bases; junction bases not matched to a gene: 4. Germline CDR1 is SGHVS and CDR2 is FQNEAQ. This CDR3 has 15 residues. The CDR3 nucleotides read TGTGCCAGCAGTCAGACTAGCGGGAGGGGAGAGACCCAGTACTTC. Amino acid sequence: CASSQTSGRGETQYF.

This chain links TRBV7-2 with TRBJ1-5; D is undetermined. V lost 5 bases, J lost 5 bases, and 10 bases lay in between. Germline V lookup: CDR1 SGHTA, CDR2 FQGNSA. The CDR3 sequence is 13 residues long. DNA for the CDR3: TGTGCCAGCAGCCAGGCCCAACATCAGCCCCAGCATTTT. Protein product: CASSQAQHQPQHF.

The chain uses TRBV5-1 and TRBJ1-1; the D gene is possibly TRBD1 (5 bases). Per germline, CDR1 SGHRS and CDR2 YFSETQ. The CDR3 spans 14 residues. V was clipped by 3 bases and J by 1 base, with 10 bases between them. The CDR3 nucleotides are TGCGCCAGCAGCTATGGGACGGAGAACACTGAAGCTTTCTTT. It specifies CASSYGTENTEAFF.

This clone was seen only once. The CDR3 bases are TGTGCCAGCAGCCCCTTTACGGGAGGGGCCTCCGAGCAGTACTTC. Protein sequence: CASSPFTGGASEQYF. The rearrangement joins TRBV9 to TRBJ2-7; 8 positions match TRBD2. V lost 4 bases and J lost 6; bases outside the gene matches: 12. Per the germline V gene, CDR1 is SGDLS and CDR2 is YYNGEE. The CDR3 consists of 15 residues.

CDR3 residues: CASSLGTSGTYNEQFF. DNA of the CDR3: TGTGCCAGCAGCTTAGGGACTAGCGGCACTTACAATGAGCAGTTCTTC. The chain links TRBV7-3 to TRBJ2-1, with 11 positions matching TRBD2. This CDR3 region has 16 residues. The J segment lost 4 bases and the V segment lost 2 bases, leaving 4 bases of the junction unmatched. Germline V CDR1 and CDR2: SGHTA, FQGTGA.

The rearrangement joins TRBV21-1 to TRBJ1-1. TRBV21-1 is deemed a pseudogene. The CDR3 sequence is 13 residues long. The CDR3 DNA is TGTGCCAGCAGAGAAGGGGAGGACACTGAAGCTTTCTTT. Protein sequence: CASREGEDTEAFF.

V and J are TRBV18 and TRBJ2-2, with D possibly TRBD1 on 6 matching bases. The CDR3 is 16 residues long. V was shortened by 5 bases and J by 1 base, with 14 bases between the two germline ends. Germline V gives CDR1 KGHSH, CDR2 LQKENI. CDR3 sequence (DNA): TGTGCCAGCTCAACAGGAACAGGGATGAACACCGGGGAGCTGTTTTTT. Translated, it gives CASSTGTGMNTGELFF. The full variable domain, its missing parts supplied by reference TRBV18 and TRBJ2-2, is NAGVMQNPRHLVRRRGQEARLRCSPMKGHSHVYWYRQLPEEGLKFMVYLQKENIIDESGMPKERFSAEFPKEGPSILRIQQVVRGDSAAYFCASSTGTGMNTGELFFGEGSRLTVL.

The chain combines TRBV7-9 with TRBJ2-1; 10 bases match TRBD2. The germline V gene encodes CDR1 SEHNR and CDR2 FQNEAQ (reference sequence). J gave up 2 bases and V 5 bases, and 15 bases lay outside the gene matches. This CDR3 comprises 19 residues. CDR3 DNA sequence: TGTGCCAGCAGCCGAATAGTGGGTTGGGGACTAGCGACCTACAATGAGCAGTTCTTC. The encoded protein is CASSRIVGWGLATYNEQFF. The variable domain in full, with the rest retrieved from reference TRBV7-9 and TRBJ2-1, is DTGVSQNPRHKITKRGQNVTFRCDPISEHNRLYWYRQTLGQGPEFLTYFQNEAQLEKSRLLSDRFSAERPKGSFSTLEIQRTEQGDSAMYLCASSRIVGWGLATYNEQFFGPGTRLTVL.